Sequencing of this TCR beta chain was carried out in a study of blood T cells in healthy people across ages. No fewer than 5.5 micrograms of total RNA were isolated from every sample. A second PCR of 7 to 11 cycles used a sample-barcoded 5' primer and a J-beta primer mix. Any given sample supplied a minimum of 3 million CDR3-containing paired-end reads. From the 5' RACE reads, TCRdb called clonotypes with MiXCR, one entry per CDR3 protein. The sample shows approximately 900,000 distinct CDR3 sequences, roughly 52% of them seen only once. There are 14 residues in the CDR3. Germline-derived CDR1 and CDR2 are ENHRY and SYGVKD. V dropped 8 bases and J dropped 2; count of bases not matched to a gene: 7.

The chain couples TRBV10-3 to TRBJ1-1, with TRBD1 identical over 8 bases. Sequencing was performed on blood. This receptor was obtained from a man aged 25-45 years in good health. The CDR3 DNA is TGTGCCATCCGATCCGGACAGGGCAACACTGAAGCTTTCTTT. Amino acids: CAIRSGQGNTEAFF.